The 20 T cell receptor beta chains below come from one sample, sequenced in a study of tumor-infiltrating lymphocytes in primary liver carcinoma (dated by TCRdb to between 2016 and 2019). Without any cell sorting, total RNA and DNA were co-extracted from roughly 18-30 mg of bulk tissue using the AllPrep DNA/RNA mini kit. For sequencing, an Illumina HiSeq 2500 was employed. Using a constant-region primer and ProtoScript II reverse transcriptase, TCRbeta-specific cDNA was reverse-transcribed from approximately 0.5 ug total RNA. The TCRbeta libraries were prepared through three rounds of nested multiplex PCR following a slightly modified ARM-PCR procedure. The first two PCR rounds used multiplex TRBV1-TRBV30 forward primers with a Cbeta reverse primer, each for approximately 10 cycles. TCRdb cleaned the public reads at Q25 with fastp, built clones with MiXCR and kept in-frame beta chains. All rows with the same CDR3 protein become a single entry with the most common DNA and genes. A total of about 37,000 distinct CDR3 sequences appear in this sample, approximately 82% of them only once. The ten largest account for around 40% of the sample.

Sequences were obtained from tumor-adjacent normal liver tissue. These receptors were obtained from a man between 40 and 49 years old with primary liver carcinoma and hepatitis B virus infection.

The chain joins TRBV5-1 to TRBJ1-4; 9 positions agree with TRBD1. Trimming took 7 bases from V and 12 from J; bases not matched to a gene: 10. CDR3 length: 13 residues. Germline V lookup: CDR1 SGHRS, CDR2 YFSETQ. The chain's CDR3 is CASREGDREELFF. The CDR3 DNA sequence: TGCGCCAGCCGGGAAGGGGACAGGGAAGAACTGTTTTTT.

This clonotype was observed many times. The V and J genes are TRBV7-9 and TRBJ2-1, with D maybe TRBD2 (6 bases). V shed 3 bases and J shed 10 bases, with 13 bases lying between them. The CDR3 contains 13 residues. The germline V gene has CDR1 SEHNR and CDR2 FQNEAQ (reference sequence). CDR3 sequence reads: CASSFTSQGEQFF. The CDR3 DNA follows: TGTGCCAGCAGCTTCACTAGCCAAGGAGAGCAGTTCTTC.

Concerning this clonotype: The junction departs from the called germline gene at one end, perhaps through a read error. This chain uses TRBV11-2 with TRBJ1-6, with 7 bases that match TRBD1. This CDR3 comprises 16 residues. CDR1 SGHAT and CDR2 FQNNGV come from the germline V gene. In DNA form, the CDR3 reads TGTGCCAGCAGCTTAGGGGACAGCTGCTATAATTCACCCATCCGCTTT. The encoded protein is CASSLGDSCYNSPIRF.

Sample share makes this clonotype medium-sized. The rearrangement links TRBV29-1 to TRBJ2-7, with D possibly matching TRBD2 (7 bases). Germline V gene sequence: CDR1 SQVTM, CDR2 ANQGSEA. This CDR3 is 14 amino acids long. V was trimmed by 4 bases and J by 6 bases, leaving 19 bases between them. Here the CDR3 reads CSVVIGGRVIEQYF. CDR3 nucleotides: TGCAGCGTTGTGATAGGGGGGAGGGTGATCGAGCAGTACTTC.

A word on this clonotype: The junction and the germline gene differ at one end; a read error may be behind it. This chain links TRBV11-2 with TRBJ2-5; the D gene is possibly TRBD1 (5 bases). This CDR3 contains 16 residues. The germline V gene has CDR1 SGHAT and CDR2 FQNNGV. The CDR3 loop reads CASGLKSGMSMETQYF. The CDR3, as DNA: TGTGCCAGCGGCTTAAAGTCAGGGATGTCGATGGAGACCCAGTACTTC.

Worth noting for this clonotype: No conserved phenylalanine or tryptophan is present at the end of the CDR3, so a read error is the likely explanation. The DNA is left out, because the CDR3 cannot be placed on it with certainty; the CDR3 is given as TCRdb lists it. CDR3 sequence: CTSRWDRVFHGYAS. The chain couples TRBV7-9 to TRBJ1-2; TRBD1, as called in the table, went unchecked against the DNA. The V gene's germline CDR1 is SEHNR and CDR2 FQNEAQ (reference sequence). Inclusive of both ends, the CDR3 amounts to 14 amino acids.

The chain combines TRBV12-3 or TRBV12-4 with TRBJ1-4; D call uncertain. CDR3 length equals 13 residues. The V and J ends lost 3 bases and 7 bases respectively, with 9 bases between them. The CDR3 nucleotides are TGTGCCAGCAGTTTCATCCCTAGTGAAAAACTGTTTTTT. It yields the protein CASSFIPSEKLFF.

This clonotype was counted at least ten times. The chain recombines TRBV10-2 with TRBJ2-7; TRBD2 aligns across 8 bases. The V gene end was trimmed by 0 bases and the J gene end by 3 bases; junction bases not matched to a gene: 1. Germline lookup yields CDR1 WSHSY and CDR2 SAAADI. This CDR3 has 14 amino acids. The CDR3 coding sequence is TGCGCCAGCAGTGAGTCGGGACTAGGCTACGAGCAGTACTTC. Translating gives CASSESGLGYEQYF.

Comments on this clonotype: An end of the junction differs from the germline gene, which may be a read error. CDR3 loop: CAGTQGGAYTETFF. CDR3 coding DNA: TGCGCCGGCACCCAAGGGGGCGCATATACTGAAACTTTCTTT. V is TRBV5-1 and J is TRBJ1-1; 7 nucleotides match TRBD1. CDR1 is SGHRS, CDR2 YFSETQ, per germline. The CDR3 sequence is 14 residues long.

In this sample, this clonotype turned up once. Compared with germline, one end of the junction differs, possibly owing to a read error. The chain uses TRBV6-1 and TRBJ2-5, with D possibly matching TRBD2 (5 bases). Germline CDR1 and CDR2: MNHNS and SASEGT. The CDR3 covers 12 residues. DNA for the CDR3: TGCGCCAGCAGTCTGTTAGCGTGGCTCTTTTACTTC. Translation: CASSLLAWLFYF.

The chain joins TRBV6-8 to TRBJ1-2; perhaps TRBD1 as D (5 bases). V lost 10 bases and J lost 0, with 21 bases in between. The CDR3 length is 16 residues. In germline, CDR1 is MNHGY, CDR2 SAAAGT. The CDR3 DNA reads as TGTGCCATCCCAAAGGCCCGCGGGACTCCTAACTATGGCTACACCTTC. Translating gives CAIPKARGTPNYGYTF.

The rearrangement links TRBV9 to TRBJ2-2, with 8 bases identical to TRBD1. CDR1 is SGDLS and CDR2 is YYNGEE in the germline V gene. There are 15 residues in the CDR3. V was pared by 3 bases and J by 3 bases, with 4 bases of the junction left unmatched. In DNA, the CDR3 is TGTGCCAGCAGCGCCCAGGGGGCGGACACCGGGGAGCTGTTTTTT. As protein: CASSAQGADTGELFF.

To note about this clonotype: Lacking the conserved final phenylalanine or tryptophan, this CDR3 likely reflects a read error. No DNA is shown, since the ends of the CDR3 on it are uncertain; the CDR3 is the one TCRdb lists. The rearrangement joins TRBV6-1 to TRBJ2-7; the table calls TRBD1, which could not be checked here. The germline V gene encodes CDR1 MNHNS and CDR2 SASEGT. The CDR3 totals 16 residues, both ends included. CDR3 loop: CASSETYGDRSFEQYL.

Turning to this clonotype: One end of the junction does not line up with germline, which may come from a read error. The J gene is TRBJ1-2, the V gene TRBV7-9; 11 bases are a match to TRBD1. Germline CDR1 reads SEHNR; CDR2 reads FQNEAQ (reference sequence). CDR3 length: 14 residues. In DNA, the CDR3 is TGTGTCAGCAGATGGGACAGGGGGTTTCATGGTCACACCTTC. It is translated as CVSRWDRGFHGHTF.

Comment on this clonotype: A read error may produce the germline difference seen at one junction end. The chain links TRBV5-6 to TRBJ2-5, with D perhaps matching TRBD2 (6 bases). The germline gives CDR1 SGHDT, CDR2 YYEEEE. The CDR3 is made up of 12 amino acids. The CDR3 DNA follows: TGTACCAGCAATGGACTAAGAGAGACCCAGTACTTC. It encodes CTSNGLRETQYF.

In its sample, this clonotype was seen a few times. The chain combines TRBV30 with TRBJ2-1; D perhaps matches TRBD2 (5 bases). This CDR3 region has 12 residues. Germline CDR1 GTSNPN, CDR2 SVGIG (reference sequence). V was trimmed by 2 bases and J by 5 bases, leaving 7 bases between them. This chain's CDR3 is CAWSPGNNEQFF. The CDR3 DNA reads as TGTGCCTGGAGTCCCGGGAACAATGAGCAGTTCTTC.

This clonotype was picked up one time. This sequence joins TRBV12-3 or TRBV12-4 and TRBJ2-1; 10 bases fit TRBD1. Trimming took 7 bases from V and 11 from J; bases not matched to a gene: 8. The CDR3 consists of 13 residues. The DNA for the CDR3 is TGTGCCAGCATCAGGACAGGGGGAGACAAGCAGTTCTTC. Protein product: CASIRTGGDKQFF.

In DNA, the CDR3 is TGTGCCAGCAGCTCCAGGTGTAAGCCCCAGCATTTT. Translating it yields CASSSRCKPQHF. This sequence joins TRBV28 and TRBJ1-5; D gene unclear. V dropped 6 bases and J dropped 8 bases, with 11 bases sitting between them. CDR1 MDHEN and CDR2 SYDVKM come from the germline V gene. The CDR3 spans 12 residues. The full variable domain, rest sourced from reference TRBV28 and TRBJ1-5, is DVKVTQSSRYLVKRTGEKVFLECVQDMDHENMFWYRQDPGLGLRLIYFSYDVKMKEKGDIPEGYSVSREKKERFSLILESASTNQTSMYLCASSSRCKPQHFGDGTRLSIL.

As for this clonotype: Relative to the germline gene, one junction end is altered; a read error may explain this. CDR3 bases: TGTGCCAGCAGCTCGGGACTAGCGGGACTGTTGGATACGCAATATTTT. Protein product: CASSSGLAGLLDTQYF. The chain joins TRBV11-2 to TRBJ2-3; 13 bases line up with TRBD2. This CDR3 region has 16 residues. Germline CDR1 and CDR2: SGHAT and FQNNGV.

The chain uses TRBV9 and TRBJ1-1, with D uncertain. There are 13 residues in the CDR3. V lost 4 bases and J lost 7, with 14 bases in between. Germline V gene lookup returns CDR1 SGDLS and CDR2 YYNGEE. CDR3 amino acids: CASSPSAGYEAFF. The CDR3 coding sequence is TGTGCCAGCAGCCCCTCCGCCGGATATGAAGCTTTCTTT.